This T cell receptor beta chain was obtained from a study of shared clonotypes between healthy human individuals. Study information: A couple of female and a few male donors aged 18 to 49 were enrolled. Donors had three CD4 naive, three CD4 memory, two CD8 naive and one CD8 memory plate apiece.

Study results and caveats: On the whole, naive subsets had larger estimated richness than memory subsets had.

V gave up 5 bases and J gave up 2 bases, with 13 bases separating them. The CDR3 runs 15 residues. From germline, CDR1 is MNHEY and CDR2 SVGAGI. Sequenced by immunoSEQ multiplex PCR; TCRdb stores in-frame clones only, minus some. The table records about 2.3 million clones, 85% to 95% of them present only once. As to this clone: Its antigen is unidentified.

This TCR derives from a man younger than 35 in good health. Some clones in this sample may be carry-over from other donors' samples. This sequence joins TRBV6-5 and TRBJ1-5, with D tentatively TRBD1 (5 bases). What was sequenced was naive CD4+ T cells from PBMCs. The subset is: CD45RA+ positively selected. The CDR3 DNA reads TGTGCCAGCAGTCGGGGGATTACGGGCAATCAGCCCCAGCATTTT. The encoded protein is CASSRGITGNQPQHF.